A single sample gave rise to the 25 T cell receptor beta chains below, sequenced in a study of blood T cell repertoires in COVID-19. Assay: immunoSEQ multiplex PCR; the TCRdb copy retains only in-frame clones and omits some. The sample records hundreds of thousands of clones, 80% to 90% being singletons. The source material was PBMCs or T cells enriched from blood (not recorded which). The receptors here all came from a man aged 30-40 years who had recovered from COVID-19.

The chain carries TRBV6-4 and TRBJ2-2; a weak D match, TRBD2 (6 bases). V lost 7 bases to trimming and J lost 5 bases, with 20 bases between them. The CDR3 is made up of 16 amino acids. The germline gives CDR1 MRHNA, CDR2 SNTAGT. The CDR3 coding sequence is TGTGCCAGCAAGATCCGTGCGTTCGGGGGAACCGGGGAGCTGTTTTTT. It is translated as CASKIRAFGGTGELFF.

V gene TRBV2 combines with J gene TRBJ1-5, with 7 bases matching TRBD1. This CDR3 comprises 14 residues. V lost 5 bases and J lost 5; bases outside the gene matches: 6. Germline CDR1 SNHLY, CDR2 FYNNEI. CDR3 in amino acids: CASSKTGMDQPQHF. DNA for the CDR3: TGTGCCAGCAGTAAGACAGGGATGGATCAGCCCCAGCATTTT.

This rearrangement joins TRBV19 to TRBJ1-2, with a possible D match to TRBD1 (5 bases). The V end lost 2 bases, the J end lost 3 bases, and 10 bases lay between the germline ends. The CDR3 contains 14 residues. CDR1 is LNHDA, CDR2 SQIVND, per germline (reference sequence). The CDR3 nucleotides are TGTGCCAGTAGTATATCGACAGCTTACTATGGCTACACCTTC. Its translation: CASSISTAYYGYTF.

The chain recombines TRBV27 with TRBJ2-1, with 14 bases that match TRBD2. J lost 7 bases, V lost 0 bases, and 5 bases had no gene match. The CDR3 sequence is 17 residues long. Germline V gene sequence: CDR1 MNHEY, CDR2 SMNVEV (reference sequence). Here the CDR3 reads CASSLSGTSGRRNEQFF. CDR3 DNA: TGTGCCAGCAGTTTATCCGGGACTAGCGGGAGAAGGAATGAGCAGTTCTTC.

The rearrangement uses TRBV18 and TRBJ1-6; tentative D call: TRBD1 (6 bases). CDR1 is KGHSH, CDR2 LQKENI, per germline. This CDR3 is built from 19 residues. Trimming stripped 3 bases from V and 0 bases from J, with 18 bases between. The CDR3 DNA is TGTGCCAGCTCACCCCGGACAGCGAGCTTAAGCTCCTATAATTCACCCCTCCACTTT. Its protein is CASSPRTASLSSYNSPLHF. Complete variable domain (other parts from reference TRBV18 and TRBJ1-6): NAGVMQNPRHLVRRRGQEARLRCSPMKGHSHVYWYRQLPEEGLKFMVYLQKENIIDESGMPKERFSAEFPKEGPSILRIQQVVRGDSAAYFCASSPRTASLSSYNSPLHFGNGTRLTVT.

In nucleotides, the CDR3 is TGCAGCGTGGCACAGGAAGACTTAAACTATGGCTACACCTTC. Translating it yields CSVAQEDLNYGYTF. V usage is TRBV29-1 and J usage is TRBJ1-2; TRBD1 is a possible D gene (5 bases). The CDR3 length is 14 residues. Trimming took off 6 bases at V and 2 bases at J, with 16 bases between the two ends. The germline gives CDR1 SQVTM, CDR2 ANQGSEA.

This chain uses TRBV11-3 with TRBJ2-7; 10 bases are shared with TRBD1. Germline CDR1 reads SGHNT; CDR2 reads YENEEA. The CDR3 is made up of 14 amino acids. Trimming cost V 3 bases and J 5 bases; bases outside gene matches: 4. The CDR3: CASSFGTGDNEQYF. The CDR3 DNA sequence: TGTGCCAGCAGCTTCGGGACAGGGGACAACGAGCAGTACTTC.

This clone has a single count. The CDR3 spells CASSPSLAGGTDTQYF. CDR3 nucleotides: TGTGCCAGCAGTCCCTCCCTAGCGGGAGGCACAGATACGCAGTATTTT. The chain is built from TRBV28 and TRBJ2-3; 10 positions agree with TRBD2. V lost 5 bases, J lost 1 base, and 6 bases stayed unmatched. Germline CDR1 MDHEN, CDR2 SYDVKM. The CDR3 runs 16 residues.

The chain employs TRBV27 and TRBJ2-2, with unresolved D. CDR3 length equals 12 residues. Trimming cost V 3 bases and J 5 bases, with 4 bases left between them. CDR1 is MNHEY, CDR2 SMNVEV, per germline (reference sequence). The CDR3 region is CASSFSTGELFF. The CDR3 DNA follows: TGTGCCAGCAGTTTTTCGACCGGGGAGCTGTTTTTT.

The chain has TRBV12-3 or TRBV12-4 and TRBJ1-5, with D unresolved. Trimming left V 5 bases short and J 3 bases short, with 8 bases between. The CDR3 spans 13 residues. The CDR3 region has the DNA TGTGCCAGCAGTCCAGGACTCAATCAGCCCCAGCATTTT. It specifies CASSPGLNQPQHF.

This rearrangement joins TRBV5-1 to TRBJ2-5; D call uncertain. V lost 1 base and J lost 0, with 7 bases in between. This CDR3 contains 14 residues. The germline V gene has CDR1 SGHRS and CDR2 YFSETQ. The CDR3 protein is CASSLIGDQETQYF. The CDR3 nucleotides are TGCGCCAGCAGCTTGATAGGAGACCAAGAGACCCAGTACTTC.

The chain joins TRBV3-1 (or the pseudogene TRBV3-2) to TRBJ2-7; D is possibly TRBD2 (6 bases). This CDR3 is built from 14 residues. The germline CDR1 and CDR2 sequences are LGHDT and YNNKEL (reference sequence). V lost 0 bases and J lost 6, with 12 bases in between. The CDR3 loop reads CASSQDQLASEQYF. In DNA, the CDR3 is TGTGCCAGCAGCCAAGACCAACTAGCTTCCGAGCAGTACTTC.

This chain connects TRBV28 to TRBJ2-7; 7 bases map to TRBD1. The ends lost 5 bases at V and 4 bases at J; junction bases unmatched: 8. Germline assignment: CDR1 MDHEN and CDR2 SYDVKM. CDR3 size: 14 residues. CDR3 nucleotides: TGTGCCAGCAGTCTGACAGGGTCCTTATACGAGCAGTACTTC. Encoded protein: CASSLTGSLYEQYF.

This sequence joins TRBV3-1 (or the pseudogene TRBV3-2) and TRBJ2-7; D not certain. Trimming pared 4 bases from V and 6 bases from J, leaving 22 bases between. Germline V CDR1 and CDR2: LGHDT, YNNKEL (reference sequence). The CDR3 totals 16 residues. CDR3 sequence: CASSPELSIGLSEQYF. CDR3 bases: TGTGCCAGCAGCCCGGAGTTGAGTATCGGTCTCTCCGAGCAGTACTTC.

This chain connects TRBV24-1 to TRBJ2-1; TRBD1 matches at 9 bases. This CDR3 is 15 amino acids long. Germline V lookup: CDR1 KGHDR, CDR2 SFDVKD. V lost 1 base, J lost 8 bases, and 5 bases stayed unmatched. CDR3 nucleotides: TGTGCCACCAGTGATTTTGGGACAGGGAGGCATGAGCAGTTCTTC. It codes for CATSDFGTGRHEQFF.

The chain combines TRBV7-7 with TRBJ2-2; TRBD1 aligns across 7 bases. The CDR3 consists of 13 residues. Germline CDR1 SSHAT, CDR2 FNYEAQ (reference sequence). The junction had 4 bases not matched to a gene; V was cut back by 6 bases and J by 6 bases. CDR3 coding DNA: TGTGCCAGCAGACGACAGGGATCCGGGGAGCTGTTTTTT. Its protein is CASRRQGSGELFF.

V is TRBV6-5 and J is TRBJ2-3; D remains unclear. The V and J ends lost 0 bases and 0 bases respectively, with 10 bases between them. This CDR3 spans 16 amino acids. The V gene's germline CDR1 is MNHEY and CDR2 SVGAGI. The CDR3 bases are TGTGCCAGCAGTTACTCCCTTGGGCCTAGCACAGATACGCAGTATTTT. Translated, it gives CASSYSLGPSTDTQYF.

The V gene is TRBV6-1, the J gene TRBJ1-2; TRBD1 agrees at 8 bases. Germline V gene data show CDR1 as MNHNS and CDR2 as SASEGT. The CDR3 is 14 residues long. Unmatched junction bases numbered 7, after V lost 2 bases and J lost 8 bases. The CDR3 here is CASSEQTGAKGYTF. The CDR3, as DNA: TGTGCCAGCAGTGAACAGACAGGGGCGAAAGGCTACACCTTC.

This sequence joins TRBV5-1 and TRBJ2-2; 9 bases match TRBD2. Germline V gene data show CDR1 as SGHRS and CDR2 as YFSETQ. The CDR3 runs to 16 residues. The trim removed 3 bases at V and 3 bases at J, leaving 6 bases unmatched. CDR3 nucleotides: TGCGCCAGCAGCTCCCTTGTAGCGGGAGACACCGGGGAGCTGTTTTTT. Translated: CASSSLVAGDTGELFF.

The gene calls are TRBV5-5 and TRBJ1-4, with D maybe TRBD1 (6 bases). The V gene lost 3 bases and the J gene lost 6 bases, with 18 bases spanning the gap. Looked up from germline, CDR1 is SGHKS and CDR2 is YYEKEE (reference sequence). This CDR3 region has 16 residues. CDR3 region: CASSSYSLDSHEKLFF. CDR3 bases: TGTGCCAGCAGCTCCTACTCCCTGGACAGCCATGAAAAACTGTTTTTT.

Worth noting for this clone: An end of the junction differs from the germline gene, which may be a read error. The rearrangement joins TRBV6-1 to TRBJ2-7, with D perhaps matching TRBD1 (5 bases). This CDR3 has 13 residues. Germline V gene data show CDR1 as MNHNS and CDR2 as SASEGT. In DNA, the CDR3 is TGTGCCAGCAGAGAAGGACATGGATTCGAGCAGTACTTC. Translation: CASREGHGFEQYF.

The chain couples TRBV28 to TRBJ1-3; possible D gene TRBD1, 6 bases. Trimming left V 5 bases short and J 0 bases short, with 17 bases between. Germline V gene sequence: CDR1 MDHEN, CDR2 SYDVKM. The CDR3 is 17 amino acids. The chain's CDR3 is CASSTSGVHPSGNTIYF. CDR3 bases: TGTGCCAGCAGTACATCAGGGGTACATCCCTCTGGAAACACCATATATTTT.

This chain uses TRBV7-6 with TRBJ2-5; 8 positions agree with TRBD2. Germline values: CDR1 SGHVS, CDR2 FNYEAQ. With V trimmed by 5 bases and J by 5 bases, 10 bases remained unmatched. This CDR3 comprises 15 residues. This CDR3 is CASSRPAGGDETQYF. The DNA for the CDR3 is TGTGCCAGCAGCCGGCCGGCGGGGGGCGACGAGACCCAGTACTTC.

CDR3 sequence (DNA): TGTGCCAGCAGTCCCAGTGGCAGGGGTGTTTCACCCCTCCACTTT. This gives the protein CASSPSGRGVSPLHF. The chain has TRBV27 and TRBJ1-6; maybe TRBD1 (6 bases). Per the germline V gene, CDR1 is MNHEY and CDR2 is SMNVEV (reference sequence). CDR3 length: 15 residues. Trimming stripped 5 bases from V and 9 bases from J, with 17 bases between.

The rearrangement joins TRBV4-1 to TRBJ2-3; TRBD2 agrees at 10 bases. The V segment lost 2 bases and the J segment 4 bases; nucleotides outside the gene matches: 6. Germline loops: CDR1 MGHRA, CDR2 YSYEKL. The CDR3 covers 16 residues. CDR3 region: CASSQLASGSSDTQYF. DNA for the CDR3: TGCGCCAGCAGCCAACTCGCTAGCGGGAGTTCAGATACGCAGTATTTT.